This T cell receptor beta chain stems from a study of OX40 agonist ivuxolimab in advanced cancers. Across the whole study: Patients receiving dose escalation had hepatocellular carcinoma, melanoma, renal cell or head and neck cancer. Of the participants, about 40% had some prior anti-PD-1, anti-PD-L1 or anti-CTLA-4 therapy, which was allowed. Study-wide results and limits: Clonal expansion by week 6 occurred in CD4+ and CD8+ blood T cells (at 0.1 to 3.0 mg/kg).

Comments on this clone: Antigen specificity is unknown.

Patients with a history of autoimmune disease or on systemic immunosuppression were excluded. Method: immunoSEQ multiplex PCR; TCRdb's copy keeps in-frame clones and lacks some. The sample records roughly 56,000 clones, around 83% being singletons. This CDR3 spans 13 amino acids. V lost 3 bases, J lost 3 bases, and 7 bases lay in between. CDR1 is SGHNT and CDR2 is YYREEE in the germline V gene (reference sequence). This clonotype was sampled from an adult with an advanced solid tumor such as melanoma, head and neck, liver or kidney cancer. This chain connects TRBV5-4 to TRBJ2-1; the D is unclear. Sample: CD4+ or CD8+ T cells sorted from blood, taken in a trial of the OX40 agonist ivuxolimab. The CDR3 loop reads CASSSSFYNEQFF. CDR3 DNA sequence: TGTGCCAGCAGCTCCAGCTTCTACAATGAGCAGTTCTTC.